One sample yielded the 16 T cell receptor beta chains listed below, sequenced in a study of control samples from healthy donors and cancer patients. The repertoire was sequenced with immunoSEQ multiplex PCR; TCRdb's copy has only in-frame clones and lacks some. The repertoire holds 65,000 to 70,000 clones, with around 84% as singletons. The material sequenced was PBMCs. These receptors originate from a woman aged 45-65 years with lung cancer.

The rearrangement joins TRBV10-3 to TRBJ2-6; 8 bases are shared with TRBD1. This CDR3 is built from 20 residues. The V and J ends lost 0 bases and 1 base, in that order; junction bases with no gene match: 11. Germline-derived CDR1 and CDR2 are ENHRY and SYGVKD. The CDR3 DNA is TGTGCCATCAGTGAGTCCCCCCCAGGACAGGGAACGTCTGGGGCCAACGTCCTGACTTTC. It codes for CAISESPPGQGTSGANVLTF.

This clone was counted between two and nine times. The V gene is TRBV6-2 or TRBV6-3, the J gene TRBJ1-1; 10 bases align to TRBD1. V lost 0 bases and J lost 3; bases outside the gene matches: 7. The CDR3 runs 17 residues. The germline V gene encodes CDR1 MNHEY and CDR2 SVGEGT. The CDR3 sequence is CASSYSSGTGVDTEAFF. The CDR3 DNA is TGTGCCAGCAGTTACTCTTCCGGGACAGGGGTAGACACTGAAGCTTTCTTT.

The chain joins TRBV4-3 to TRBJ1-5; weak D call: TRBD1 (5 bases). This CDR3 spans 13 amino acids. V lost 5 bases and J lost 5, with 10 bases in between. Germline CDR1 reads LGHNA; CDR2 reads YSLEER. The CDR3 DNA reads TGCGCCAGCAGCAGGGACTGGGATCAGCCCCAGCATTTT. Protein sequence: CASSRDWDQPQHF.

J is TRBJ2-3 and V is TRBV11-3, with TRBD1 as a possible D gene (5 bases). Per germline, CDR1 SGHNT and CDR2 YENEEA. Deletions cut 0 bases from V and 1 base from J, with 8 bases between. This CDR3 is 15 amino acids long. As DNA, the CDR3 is TGTGCCAGCAGCTTAGAGATCAGGGGCACAGATACGCAGTATTTT. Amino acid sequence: CASSLEIRGTDTQYF.

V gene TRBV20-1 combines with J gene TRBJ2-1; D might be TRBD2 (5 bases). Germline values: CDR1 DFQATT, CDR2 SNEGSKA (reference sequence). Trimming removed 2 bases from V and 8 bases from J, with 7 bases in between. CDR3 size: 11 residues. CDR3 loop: CSARPRDEQFF. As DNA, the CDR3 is TGCAGTGCTAGACCGAGGGATGAGCAGTTCTTC.

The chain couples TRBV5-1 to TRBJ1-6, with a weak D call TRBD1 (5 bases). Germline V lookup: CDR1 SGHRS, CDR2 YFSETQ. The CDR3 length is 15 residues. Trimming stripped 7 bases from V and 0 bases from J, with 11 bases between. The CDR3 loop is CASAEGSSYNSPLHF. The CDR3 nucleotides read TGCGCCAGCGCAGAGGGGAGCTCCTATAATTCACCCCTCCACTTT.

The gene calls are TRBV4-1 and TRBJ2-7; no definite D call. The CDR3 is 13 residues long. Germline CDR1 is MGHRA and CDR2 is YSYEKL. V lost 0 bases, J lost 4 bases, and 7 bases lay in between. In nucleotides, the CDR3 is TGCGCCAGCAGCCAAGATCTGAGTTACGAGCAGTACTTC. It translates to CASSQDLSYEQYF.

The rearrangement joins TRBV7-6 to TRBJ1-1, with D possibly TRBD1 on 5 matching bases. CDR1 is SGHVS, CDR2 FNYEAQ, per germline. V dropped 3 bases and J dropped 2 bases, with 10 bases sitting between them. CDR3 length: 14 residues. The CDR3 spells CASSFQGGNTEAFF. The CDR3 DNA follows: TGTGCCAGCAGCTTTCAGGGAGGTAACACTGAAGCTTTCTTT.

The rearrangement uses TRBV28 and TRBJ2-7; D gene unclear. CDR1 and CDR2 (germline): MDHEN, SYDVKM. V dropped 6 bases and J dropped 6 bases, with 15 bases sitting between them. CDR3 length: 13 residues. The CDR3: CASSPGTSSEQYF. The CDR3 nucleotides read TGTGCCAGCAGCCCCGGAACATCGAGCGAGCAGTACTTC.

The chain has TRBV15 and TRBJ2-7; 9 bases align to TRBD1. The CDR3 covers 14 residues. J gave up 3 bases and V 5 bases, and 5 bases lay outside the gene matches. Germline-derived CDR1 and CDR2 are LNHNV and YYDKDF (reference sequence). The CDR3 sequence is CATSPRTGDYEQYF. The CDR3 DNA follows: TGTGCCACCAGCCCTAGGACAGGGGACTACGAGCAGTACTTC.

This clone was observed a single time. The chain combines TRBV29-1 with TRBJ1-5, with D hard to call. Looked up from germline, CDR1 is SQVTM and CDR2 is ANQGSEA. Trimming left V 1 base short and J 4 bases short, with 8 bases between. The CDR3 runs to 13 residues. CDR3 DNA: TGCAGCGTTGAAGTTGTGGGGAATCAGCCCCAGCATTTT. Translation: CSVEVVGNQPQHF.

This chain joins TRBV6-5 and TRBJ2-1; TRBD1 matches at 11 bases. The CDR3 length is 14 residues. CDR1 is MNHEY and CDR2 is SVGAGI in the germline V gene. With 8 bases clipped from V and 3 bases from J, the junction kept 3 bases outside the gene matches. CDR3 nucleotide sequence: TGTGCCAGCGCGGGGACAGGGGGCTACAATGAGCAGTTCTTC. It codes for CASAGTGGYNEQFF.

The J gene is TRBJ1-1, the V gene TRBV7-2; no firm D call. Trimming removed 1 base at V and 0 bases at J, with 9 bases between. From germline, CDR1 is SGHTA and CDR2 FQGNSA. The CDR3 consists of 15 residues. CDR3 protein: CASSLELGMNTEAFF. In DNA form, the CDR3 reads TGTGCCAGCAGCTTAGAGTTAGGGATGAACACTGAAGCTTTCTTT.

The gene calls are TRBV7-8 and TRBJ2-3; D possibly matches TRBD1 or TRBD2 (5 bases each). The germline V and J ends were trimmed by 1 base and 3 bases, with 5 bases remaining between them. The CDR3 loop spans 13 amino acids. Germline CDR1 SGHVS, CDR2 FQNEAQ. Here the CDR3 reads CASSLGGTDTQYF. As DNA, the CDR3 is TGTGCCAGCAGCTTAGGGGGGACAGATACGCAGTATTTT.

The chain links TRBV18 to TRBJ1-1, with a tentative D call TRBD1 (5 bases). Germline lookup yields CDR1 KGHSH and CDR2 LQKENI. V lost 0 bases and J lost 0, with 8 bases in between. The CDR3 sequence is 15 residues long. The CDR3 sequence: CASSPPAGLNTEAFF. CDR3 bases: TGTGCCAGCTCACCACCGGCAGGGCTGAACACTGAAGCTTTCTTT.

This chain's CDR3 is CASSLGWEAEQYF. CDR3 coding DNA: TGTGCCAGCAGCTTAGGTTGGGAGGCCGAGCAGTACTTC. The V and J genes are TRBV7-9 and TRBJ2-7, with D perhaps TRBD2 (6 bases). The CDR3 loop spans 13 amino acids. CDR1 SEHNR and CDR2 FQNEAQ come from the germline V gene (reference sequence). V lost 1 base and J lost 6, with 10 bases in between.